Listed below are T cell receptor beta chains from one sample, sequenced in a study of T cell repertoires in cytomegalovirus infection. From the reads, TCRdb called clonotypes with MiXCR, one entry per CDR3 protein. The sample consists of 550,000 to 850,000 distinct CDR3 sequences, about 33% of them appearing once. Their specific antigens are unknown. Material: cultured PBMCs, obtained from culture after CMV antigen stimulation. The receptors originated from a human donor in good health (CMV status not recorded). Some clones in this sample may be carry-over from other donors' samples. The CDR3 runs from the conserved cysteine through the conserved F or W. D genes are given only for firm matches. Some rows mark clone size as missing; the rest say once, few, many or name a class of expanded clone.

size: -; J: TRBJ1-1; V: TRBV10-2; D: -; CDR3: CASSELTEAFF; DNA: TGCGCCAGCAGTGAGCTAACTGAAGCTTTCTTT
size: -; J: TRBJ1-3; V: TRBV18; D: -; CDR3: CASSYEQGIAGNTIYF; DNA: TGTGCCAGCTCGTACGAACAGGGAATCGCTGGAAACACCATATATTTT
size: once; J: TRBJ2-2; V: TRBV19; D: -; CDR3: CASSPTQGGNTGELFF; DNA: TGTGCCAGTAGTCCGACTCAGGGGGGAAACACCGGGGAGCTGTTTTTT
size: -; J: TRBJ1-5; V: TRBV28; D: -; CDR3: CASSSPPGGYSNQPQHF; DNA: TGTGCCAGCAGCTCTCCCCCGGGGGGATATAGCAATCAGCCCCAGCATTTT
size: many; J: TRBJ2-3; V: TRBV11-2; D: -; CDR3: CASRWSGLHTQYF; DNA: TGTGCCAGCCGCTGGTCCGGACTACATACGCAGTATTTT
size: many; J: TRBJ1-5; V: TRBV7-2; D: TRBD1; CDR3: CASSSGLTGTGTYLGVEPQHF; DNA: TGTGCCAGCAGCTCCGGATTAACAGGGACAGGGACGTATCTAGGAGTGGAGCCCCAGCATTTT
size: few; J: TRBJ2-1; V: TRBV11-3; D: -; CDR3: CASSFTGSGMGEQFF; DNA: TGTGCCAGCAGCTTCACGGGATCAGGGATGGGTGAGCAGTTCTTC
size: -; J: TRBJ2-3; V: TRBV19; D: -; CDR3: CASSIRGGPILDTQYF; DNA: TGTGCCAGTAGTATCAGGGGAGGGCCGATCTTGGATACGCAGTATTTT
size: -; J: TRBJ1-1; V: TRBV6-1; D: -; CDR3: CASSLRPESNTEAFF; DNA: TGTGCCAGCAGTCTCCGCCCGGAGAGTAACACTGAAGCTTTCTTT
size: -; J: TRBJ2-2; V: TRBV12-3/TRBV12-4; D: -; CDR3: CASSLRENTGELFF; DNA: TGTGCCAGCAGTTTGCGGGAGAACACCGGGGAGCTGTTTTTT
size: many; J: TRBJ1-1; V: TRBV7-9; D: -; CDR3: CASSLSGVMDTEAFF; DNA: TGTGCCAGCAGCTTGTCAGGGGTCATGGACACTGAAGCTTTCTTT
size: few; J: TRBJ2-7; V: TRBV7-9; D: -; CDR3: CASSFPPGDYEQYF; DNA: TGTGCCAGCAGCTTCCCCCCGGGTGACTACGAGCAGTACTTC
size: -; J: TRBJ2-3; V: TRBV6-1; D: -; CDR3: CASSESGGPFTDTQYF; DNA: TGTGCCAGCAGTGAATCGGGGGGCCCTTTCACAGATACGCAGTATTTT
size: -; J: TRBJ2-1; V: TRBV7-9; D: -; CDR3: CASIRSGSRGNNEQFF; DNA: TGTGCCAGCATCAGGAGCGGGTCCCGAGGAAACAATGAGCAGTTCTTC
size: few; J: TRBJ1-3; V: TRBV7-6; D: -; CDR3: CASSFRRGGTDTIYF; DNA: TGTGCCAGCAGCTTCAGGAGAGGGGGGACTGACACCATATATTTT
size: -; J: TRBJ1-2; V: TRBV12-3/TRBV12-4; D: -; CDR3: CASSFDRWYGYTF; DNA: TGTGCCAGCAGTTTTGACAGGTGGTATGGCTACACCTTC
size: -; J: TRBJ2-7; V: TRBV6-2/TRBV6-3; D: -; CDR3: CASTQRPGSGTYEQYF; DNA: TGTGCCAGCACCCAACGGCCGGGTAGCGGAACCTACGAGCAGTACTTC
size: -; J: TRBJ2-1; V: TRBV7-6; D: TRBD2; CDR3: CASSHKRELPGEQFF; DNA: TGTGCCAGCAGCCACAAGCGGGAGCTACCCGGTGAGCAGTTCTTC
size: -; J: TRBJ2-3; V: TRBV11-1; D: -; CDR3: CASSTDGTDTQYF; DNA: TGTGCCAGCAGCACGGACGGCACAGATACGCAGTATTTT
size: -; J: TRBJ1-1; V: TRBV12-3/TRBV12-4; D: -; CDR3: CATGRLNGEAFF; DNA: TGTGCTACCGGTAGGCTAAACGGAGAAGCTTTCTTT
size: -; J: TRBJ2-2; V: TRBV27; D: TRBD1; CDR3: CASSYGQGAIGELFF; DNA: TGTGCCAGCAGTTACGGACAGGGGGCGATCGGGGAGCTGTTTTTT
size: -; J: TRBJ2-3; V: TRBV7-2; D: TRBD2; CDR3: CASSLYETSGGASTDTQYF; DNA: TGTGCCAGCAGCTTATACGAGACTAGCGGGGGGGCTAGCACAGATACGCAGTATTTT
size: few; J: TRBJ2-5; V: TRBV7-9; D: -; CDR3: CASSLVPDQQETQYF; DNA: TGTGCCAGCAGCTTAGTACCGGATCAACAAGAGACCCAGTACTTC
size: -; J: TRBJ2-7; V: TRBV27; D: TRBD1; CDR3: CASSLGTGGLYEQYF; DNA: TGTGCCAGCAGTCTGGGGACAGGGGGCTTGTACGAGCAGTACTTC
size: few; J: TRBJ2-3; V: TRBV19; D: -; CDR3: CASTTGTDTQYF; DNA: TGTGCCAGTACCACGGGTACAGATACGCAGTATTTT
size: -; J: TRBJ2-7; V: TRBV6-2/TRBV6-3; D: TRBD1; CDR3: CASSRQGYSYEQYF; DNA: TGTGCCAGCAGCCGACAGGGTTATTCCTACGAGCAGTACTTC
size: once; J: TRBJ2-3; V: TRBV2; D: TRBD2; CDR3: CASTGLGYDTQYF; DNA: TGTGCCAGCACGGGACTAGGGTATGATACGCAGTATTTT
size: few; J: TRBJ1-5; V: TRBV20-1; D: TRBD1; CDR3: CSASGTGMGNQPQHF; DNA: TGCAGTGCCTCCGGGACAGGGATGGGTAATCAGCCCCAGCATTTT
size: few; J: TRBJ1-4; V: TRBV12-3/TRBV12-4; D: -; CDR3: CASRLGKGRGREKLFF; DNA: TGTGCCAGCAGACTGGGTAAGGGGCGCGGTCGTGAAAAACTGTTTTTT
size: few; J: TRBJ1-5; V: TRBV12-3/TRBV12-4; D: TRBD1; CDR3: CASSAGGRAQHF; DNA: TGTGCCAGCAGTGCAGGGGGGAGGGCCCAGCATTTT
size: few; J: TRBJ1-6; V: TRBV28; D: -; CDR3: CASSLARGGVYNSPLHF; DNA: TGTGCCAGCAGTTTAGCCCGGGGGGGAGTCTATAATTCACCCCTCCACTTT
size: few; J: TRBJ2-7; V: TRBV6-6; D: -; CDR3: CASSYPTVGDHEQYF; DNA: TGTGCCAGCAGTTACCCGACGGTGGGGGACCACGAGCAGTACTTC
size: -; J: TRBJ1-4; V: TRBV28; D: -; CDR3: CASSFGGPENEKLFF; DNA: TGTGCCAGCAGTTTTGGAGGGCCAGAAAATGAAAAACTGTTTTTT
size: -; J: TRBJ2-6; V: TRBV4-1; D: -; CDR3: CASSPRRAGANVLTF; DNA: TGCGCCAGCAGCCCAAGGAGGGCTGGGGCCAACGTCCTGACTTTC
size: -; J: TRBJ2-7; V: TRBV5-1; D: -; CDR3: CASSLDRDYYEQYF; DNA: TGCGCCAGCAGCCTGGACAGGGACTACTACGAGCAGTACTTC
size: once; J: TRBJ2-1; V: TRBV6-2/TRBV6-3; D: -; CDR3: CASRAPRDRNEQFF; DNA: TGTGCCAGCAGAGCCCCACGGGACCGCAATGAGCAGTTCTTC
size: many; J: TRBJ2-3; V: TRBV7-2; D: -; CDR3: CASSFRGGGHGSTDTQYF; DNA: TGTGCCAGCAGCTTTCGGGGAGGGGGACACGGGAGCACAGATACGCAGTATTTT
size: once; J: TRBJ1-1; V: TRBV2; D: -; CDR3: CASTRRQRNTEAFF; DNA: TGTGCCAGCACTCGAAGGCAGAGGAACACTGAAGCTTTCTTT
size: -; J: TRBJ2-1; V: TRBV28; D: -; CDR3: CASSPPRYNEQFF; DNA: TGTGCCAGCAGTCCTCCCAGGTACAATGAGCAGTTCTTC
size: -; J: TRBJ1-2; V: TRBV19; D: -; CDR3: CASSIWGVGYTF; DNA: TGTGCCAGTAGTATATGGGGCGTTGGCTACACCTTC
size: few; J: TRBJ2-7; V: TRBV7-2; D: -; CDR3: CASSSRPEYYEQYF; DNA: TGTGCCAGCAGCTCAAGACCGGAATACTACGAGCAGTACTTC
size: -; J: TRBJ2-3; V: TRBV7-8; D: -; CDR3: CASSPALGGPGHTQYF; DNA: TGTGCCAGCAGCCCAGCACTAGGGGGACCAGGTCATACGCAGTATTTT
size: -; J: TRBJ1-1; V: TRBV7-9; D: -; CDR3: CASSNLLNPEAFF; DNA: TGTGCCAGCAGCAATCTCCTAAATCCTGAAGCTTTCTTT